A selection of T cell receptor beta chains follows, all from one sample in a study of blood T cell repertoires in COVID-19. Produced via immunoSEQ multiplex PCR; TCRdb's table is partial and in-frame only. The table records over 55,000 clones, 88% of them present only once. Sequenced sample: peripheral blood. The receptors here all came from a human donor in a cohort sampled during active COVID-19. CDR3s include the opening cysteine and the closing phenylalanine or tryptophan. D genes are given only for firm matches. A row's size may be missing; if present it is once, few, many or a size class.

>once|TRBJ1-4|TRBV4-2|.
TGTGCCAGCAGCCAATGGGGGAGGTCTAATGAAAAACTGTTTTTT
CASSQWGRSNEKLFF
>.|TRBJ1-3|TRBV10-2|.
TGCGCCAGCAGTGTACAGAGCTCTGGAAACACCATATATTTT
CASSVQSSGNTIYF
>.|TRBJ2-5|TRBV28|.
TGTGCCAGCAGTGCAACTTTAGCCCAGTACTTC
CASSATLAQYF
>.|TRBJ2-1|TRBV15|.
TGTGCCACCAGCAGTCGACAGGGAATGGGGGGCAATGAGCAGTTCTTC
CATSSRQGMGGNEQFF
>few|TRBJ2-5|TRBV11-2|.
TGTGCCAGCAGCTTAATCAGAAAAGAGACCCAGTACTTC
CASSLIRKETQYF
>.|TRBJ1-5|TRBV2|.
TGTGCCAGCAGTGGTCAGGGAAGCAATCAGCCCCAGCATTTT
CASSGQGSNQPQHF
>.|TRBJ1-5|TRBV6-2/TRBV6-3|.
TGTGCCAGCAGTTACAGTGCCCGGGGGCAGCCCCAGCATTTT
CASSYSARGQPQHF
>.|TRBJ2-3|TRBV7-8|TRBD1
TGTGCCAGCAGCGCGGGACAGGGGGACACAGATACGCAGTATTTT
CASSAGQGDTDTQYF
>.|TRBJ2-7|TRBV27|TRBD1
TGTGCCAGCAGTCCAAGGACAGGGGGCAAGTACGAGCAGTACTTC
CASSPRTGGKYEQYF
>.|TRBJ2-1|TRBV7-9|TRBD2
TGTGCCAGCAGCTTTGGCATAGCGGGAGGGCCGGGCTACAATGAGCAGTTCTTC
CASSFGIAGGPGYNEQFF
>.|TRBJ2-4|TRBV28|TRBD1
TGTGCCAGCAGTTTTCAGGGGGCCGGTTTACAGTACTTC
CASSFQGAGLQYF
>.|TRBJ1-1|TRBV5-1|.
TGCGCCAGCAGCCCGGAACAGGGACATAGACGTACTGAAGCTTTCTTT
CASSPEQGHRRTEAFF
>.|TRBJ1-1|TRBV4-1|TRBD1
TGCGCCAGCAGCCACGACAGGGGGGTGAACACTGAAGCTTTCTTT
CASSHDRGVNTEAFF
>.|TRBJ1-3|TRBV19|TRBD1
TGTGCCAGTACCAATTTCGGACAGGGGGCTTGGAACACCATATATTTT
CASTNFGQGAWNTIYF
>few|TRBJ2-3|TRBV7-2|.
TGTGCCAGCAGCTCCCCCATAGCGAGCTTACAGTATTTT
CASSSPIASLQYF
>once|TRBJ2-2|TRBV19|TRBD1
TGTGCCAGTAGTCCCTACACAGGGGTGGCCGGGGAGCTGTTTTTT
CASSPYTGVAGELFF
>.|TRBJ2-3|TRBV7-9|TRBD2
TGTGCCAGCAGCTTAACTAGCGGGAGTGGTACGCAGTATTTT
CASSLTSGSGTQYF
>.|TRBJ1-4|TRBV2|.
TGTGCCAGCAGTGTTCCCTCAACTAATGAAAAACTGTTTTTT
CASSVPSTNEKLFF
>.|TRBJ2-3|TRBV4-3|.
TGCGCCAGCAGCCAAGGCGCAGGGAGGACAGATACGCAGTATTTT
CASSQGAGRTDTQYF
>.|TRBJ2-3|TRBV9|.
TGTGCCAGCGGGGCAGGGATTTTAGTAGATACGCAGTATTTT
CASGAGILVDTQYF
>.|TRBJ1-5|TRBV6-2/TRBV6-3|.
TGTGCCAGCAGTTATGTGGCAGGTGGGGCCCAGCCCCAGCATTTT
CASSYVAGGAQPQHF
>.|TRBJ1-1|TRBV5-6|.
TGTGCCAGCAGCTTGGCTTCCCCAGTCGGAGCTGAAGCTTTCTTT
CASSLASPVGAEAFF
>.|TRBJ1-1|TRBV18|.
TGTGCCAGCTCACCGACGGGACAGAACACTGAAGCTTTCTTT
CASSPTGQNTEAFF
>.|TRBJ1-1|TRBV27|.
TGTGCCAGCACCCAGAGGGGAGGGCCGACCATGAACACTGAAGCTTTCTTT
CASTQRGGPTMNTEAFF
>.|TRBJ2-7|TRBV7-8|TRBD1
TGTGCCAGCAGCTTAGGCAGGGGGCCAAACGAGCAGTACTTC
CASSLGRGPNEQYF
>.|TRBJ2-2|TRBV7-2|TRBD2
TGTGCCAGCAGCCCCTGGGGGACTAGCGGGATAGTAAGTGGGGAGCTGTTTTTT
CASSPWGTSGIVSGELFF
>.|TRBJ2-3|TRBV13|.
TGTGCCAGCAGTTCTTATGGGGGCGCAGATACGCAGTATTTT
CASSSYGGADTQYF
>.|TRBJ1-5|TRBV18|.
TGTGCCAGCTCACCAAACAGTAATCAGCCCCAGCATTTT
CASSPNSNQPQHF
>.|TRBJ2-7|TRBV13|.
TGTGCCAGCAGCTTCGGCCAGGCTTCCTACGAGCAGTACTTC
CASSFGQASYEQYF
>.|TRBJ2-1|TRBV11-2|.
TGTGCCAGCAGCTTAGGTGTCCGGAGGAGCAATGAGCAGTTCTTC
CASSLGVRRSNEQFF
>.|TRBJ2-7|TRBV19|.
TGTGCCAGTAGTGCCCGAGGCGAGCAGTACTTC
CASSARGEQYF
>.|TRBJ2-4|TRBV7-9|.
TGTGCCAGCAGCTTTGGGGGGTCAGACATTCAGTACTTC
CASSFGGSDIQYF
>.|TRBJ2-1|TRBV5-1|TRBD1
TGCGCCAGCAGCTTGGCTCCCCCCGGGGACAGGCTCTACAATGAGCAGTTCTTC
CASSLAPPGDRLYNEQFF
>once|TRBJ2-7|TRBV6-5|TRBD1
TGTGCCAGCACCCCAGGACAGGCTTCCTACGAGCAGTACTTC
CASTPGQASYEQYF
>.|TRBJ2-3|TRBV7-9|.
TGTGCCAGCAGCTTACTGACGGGGAGCACAGATACGCAGTATTTT
CASSLLTGSTDTQYF
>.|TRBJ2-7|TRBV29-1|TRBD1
TGCAGCGTCGGGACAGGGCTAACCTACGAGCAGTACTTC
CSVGTGLTYEQYF
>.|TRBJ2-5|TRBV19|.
TGTGCCAGTAGTATTGGGGGCAGCCAAGAGACCCAGTACTTC
CASSIGGSQETQYF
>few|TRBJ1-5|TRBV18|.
TGTGCCAGCTCATCTATCAGGAGCAATCAGCCCCAGCATTTT
CASSSIRSNQPQHF
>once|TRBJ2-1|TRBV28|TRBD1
TGTGCCAGCAGTTTATGGGCCGGACAGGGTGAGGGTGAGCAGTTCTTC
CASSLWAGQGEGEQFF
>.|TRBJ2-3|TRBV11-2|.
TGTGCCAGCAGCTTACGACAGGGCACAGATACGCAGTATTTT
CASSLRQGTDTQYF
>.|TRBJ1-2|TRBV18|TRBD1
TGTGCCAGCTCACCCGATCCCGGGACAGGGATCTATGGCTACACCTTC
CASSPDPGTGIYGYTF
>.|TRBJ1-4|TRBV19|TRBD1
TGTGCCAGTAGTTCCAGGGGGGAAAAACTGTTTTTT
CASSSRGEKLFF
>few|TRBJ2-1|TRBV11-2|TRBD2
TGTGCCAGCAGCTTAGGGACTAGCGGGTCACGGTCCCGATACAATGAGCAGTTCTTC
CASSLGTSGSRSRYNEQFF
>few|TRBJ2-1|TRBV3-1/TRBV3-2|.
TGTGCCAGCAGCACCGCTCTCCAGGGGCACAATGAGCAGTTCTTC
CASSTALQGHNEQFF
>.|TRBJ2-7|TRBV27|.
TGTGCCAGCAGTCCAATCGGCAGGGCCCACGAGCAGTACTTC
CASSPIGRAHEQYF
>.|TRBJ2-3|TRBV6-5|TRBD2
TGTGCCAGCAGTTCCGGACTAGGTCCCGATACGCAGTATTTT
CASSSGLGPDTQYF
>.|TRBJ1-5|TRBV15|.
TGTGCCACCAGCCCCTACCGTAATCAGCCCCAGCATTTT
CATSPYRNQPQHF
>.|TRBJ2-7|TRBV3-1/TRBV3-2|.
TGTGCCAGCAGCCCCGACGAGACAGGTAATTACGAGCAGTACTTC
CASSPDETGNYEQYF
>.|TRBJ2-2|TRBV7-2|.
TGTGCCAGCAGCTTGCGTCAGGGAGGGGGCACCGGGGAGCTGTTTTTT
CASSLRQGGGTGELFF
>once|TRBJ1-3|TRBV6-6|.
TGTGCCAGCAGTCCGACAGGCCTCTCTGGAAACACCATATATTTT
CASSPTGLSGNTIYF
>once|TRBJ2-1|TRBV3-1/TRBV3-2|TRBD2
TGTGCCAGCAGCCAAACCACTAGCGCAAGCTACAATGAGCAGTTCTTC
CASSQTTSASYNEQFF
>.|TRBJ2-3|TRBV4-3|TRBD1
TGCGCCAGCAGCCAGAGGACAGGGGGTTTGGTAGATACGCAGTATTTT
CASSQRTGGLVDTQYF
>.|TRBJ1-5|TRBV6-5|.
TGTGCCAGCAGTCGTCGAAGGGGGGGGCAGCCCCAGCATTTT
CASSRRRGGQPQHF
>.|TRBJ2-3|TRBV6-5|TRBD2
TGTGCCAGCAGAACTGGGACTAACACAGATACGCAGTATTTT
CASRTGTNTDTQYF
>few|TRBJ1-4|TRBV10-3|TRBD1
TGTGCCATCAGTGAGATGACAGGGGAAAAACTGTTTTTT
CAISEMTGEKLFF
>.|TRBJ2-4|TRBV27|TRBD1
TGTGCCAGCAGAAGACAGGGGGAAAACATTCAGTACTTC
CASRRQGENIQYF
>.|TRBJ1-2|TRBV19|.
TGTGCCAGTAGTATTCAGGGTAGTGGCTACACCTTC
CASSIQGSGYTF
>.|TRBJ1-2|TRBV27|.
TGTGCCAGCAGTTTAAGGCAGGGTGCTGGCTACACCTTC
CASSLRQGAGYTF